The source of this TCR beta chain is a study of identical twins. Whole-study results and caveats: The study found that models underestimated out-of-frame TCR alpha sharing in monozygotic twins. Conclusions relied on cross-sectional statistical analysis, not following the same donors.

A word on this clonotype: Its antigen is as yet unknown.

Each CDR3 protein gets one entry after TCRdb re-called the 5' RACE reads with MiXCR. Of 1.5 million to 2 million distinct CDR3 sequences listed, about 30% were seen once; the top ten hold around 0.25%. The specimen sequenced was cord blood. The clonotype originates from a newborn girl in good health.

The CDR3 spells CASILAVHTDTQYF. The DNA for the CDR3 is TGTGCCAGCATCCTAGCGGTCCACACAGATACGCAGTATTTT. The chain joins TRBV7-2 to TRBJ2-3, with 7 bases fitting TRBD2. The CDR3 extends over 14 amino acids. In germline, CDR1 is SGHTA, CDR2 FQGNSA. V trimming: 7 bases; J trimming: 2 bases; junction bases outside the gene matches: 6.